This paragraph covers one TCR beta chain sequence. Its cognate antigen has yet to be identified. Base qualities were left out, and no much larger clone turns up one base away. The data were taken from a study of blood T cell repertoires in COVID-19 (dated by TCRdb to the early 2020s). Broadly, across the study: The collaborator samples originated in the United States, Italy and Spain and spanned the acute and convalescent phases of COVID-19. The prospective study material was composed of cDNA or gDNA derived from T cells, B-cell-depleted T cells, or PBMCs. The dataset comprised deeply sampled blood TCRbeta repertoires from subjects exposed to, actively infected with, or recovered from COVID-19. The repertoires were released in a freely available public database intended as a resource for research on the immune response to SARS-CoV-2. Samples were obtained from the ongoing ImmuneRACE study (first 160 participants) and from 1,000 to 1,500 subjects provided by 6 global collaborators. Sample metadata almost always included a de-identified subject ID, COVID-19 status, age in years and sex. Where available, HLA class I and class II types were taken from metadata supplied by the sample provider and were not determined by assay-based typing.

What the study reported, not specific to this receptor: Clinical and demographic metadata were provided uncurated, with the amount varying by source and participant.

The collaborating institutions used their own protocols to collect whole blood in K2EDTA tubes. For TCRbeta analysis, collaborators shipped samples as frozen whole blood, isolated PBMCs, or DNA extracted from either of those sample types. Reading from cysteine to phenylalanine, the CDR3 counts 15 amino acids. The entry retains the CDR3 DNA only, 45 bases that are in frame from base 1. V is cut by 2 bases and J by 0 bases, and the space between the germline ends is 8 bases. The germline V gene yields MNHEY for CDR1 and SVGEGT for CDR2. TCRbeta CDR3 regions were amplified from genomic DNA using the immunoSEQ Assay, a bias-controlled multiplex PCR. Per the authors' processing: Within the assay, amplification of reference gene primers was used to estimate how many nucleated cells each sample contained. Sequence reads were collapsed and filtered to measure the absolute abundance of every unique TCRbeta CDR3 rearrangement. For each sample, productive Simpson clonality was calculated as the square root of Simpson's diversity index across productive rearrangements. The table was pulled from immuneACCESS by TCRdb, which kept in-frame rearrangements only. Such tables lose some clones; where checked, under half of the loss comes from unresolved V genes, and the rest has no known cause. That table gives V, J and clone size, and the DNA gave D and trimming. This sample is represented by about 300,000 clones; roughly 90% of them were singletons. Clones ranked in the top ten supply about 2% of the sample.

The sequence derives from a young man with active or convalescent COVID-19. The receptor chain draws on TRBV6-2 or TRBV6-3 and TRBJ1-5, with the D gene not clear enough to name. Specimen: peripheral blood. At the DNA level, the sequence is TGTGCCAGCAGTTACATCGGGAATAGCAATCAGCCCCAGCATTTT. It translates to CASSYIGNSNQPQHF.